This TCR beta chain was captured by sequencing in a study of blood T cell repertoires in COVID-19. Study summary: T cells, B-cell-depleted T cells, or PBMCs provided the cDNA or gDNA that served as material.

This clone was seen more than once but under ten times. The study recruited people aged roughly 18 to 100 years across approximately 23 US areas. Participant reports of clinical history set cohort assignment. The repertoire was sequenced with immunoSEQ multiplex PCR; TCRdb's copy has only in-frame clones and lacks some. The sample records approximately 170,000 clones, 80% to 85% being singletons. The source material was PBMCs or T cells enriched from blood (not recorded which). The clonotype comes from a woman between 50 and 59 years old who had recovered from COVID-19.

CDR3 coding DNA: TGTGCCAGTAGTAGCCCAAGGGGGTCCGGCCAGCCCCAGCATTTT. Protein: CASSSPRGSGQPQHF. The chain is built from TRBV19 and TRBJ1-5, with D perhaps TRBD1 (6 bases). This CDR3 has 15 residues. CDR1 LNHDA and CDR2 SQIVND come from the germline V gene (reference sequence). The V end lost 4 bases, the J end lost 7 bases, and 17 bases lay between the germline ends.